This T cell receptor (beta chain) was captured in a study of response to subunit inactivated influenza vaccine. Study-level results: Authors suggested each seasonal influenza vaccination recruits few new T cells.

On this clonotype itself: Its antigen is currently unknown. A much bigger clone sits one base away, suggesting this may be a read error.

The CDR3 is made up of 14 amino acids. Germline V gene data show CDR1 as LNHNV and CDR2 as YYDKDF (reference sequence). From the RT-PCR reads, TCRdb called clonotypes with MiXCR, one entry per CDR3 protein. The data show roughly 700,000 distinct CDR3 sequences, roughly 14% seen once. The chain combines TRBV15 with TRBJ1-5; 8 bases map to TRBD1. The starting material was PBMCs from blood, obtained around 15 days before vaccination. This receptor was taken from a man aged 50-60 years who received an inactivated influenza vaccine. CDR3 region: CTTSSFRGQQPQHF. Here the CDR3 DNA reads TGTACCACCAGCAGCTTCAGGGGGCAACAGCCCCAGCATTTT.